The 9 T cell receptor beta chains reported below all come from one sample, sequenced in a study of blood T cell repertoires in COVID-19 (dated by TCRdb to about 2020). Library construction relied on the immunoSEQ multiplex PCR assay. In its TCRdb copy, this immuneACCESS table keeps in-frame sequences only and misses some clones. Where compared with another copy, unresolved V genes explain less than half of these, and the others have no known cause. In this sample the table shows over 35,000 clones, 86% of which occur a single time. Clones ranked in the top ten supply 7% to 9% of the sample. Sequenced input: peripheral blood. These receptors all stem from a man aged 60 to 75 with active COVID-19.

Points on this clone: At the DNA level, this CDR3 is encoded by other sequences in the same sample as well. This sequence joins TRBV7-9 and TRBJ2-3; TRBD2 aligns across 7 bases. V lost 5 bases, J lost 5 bases, and 1 base stayed unmatched. Germline CDR1 SEHNR, CDR2 FQNEAQ (reference sequence). This CDR3 has 12 residues. The CDR3 spells CASSQREDTQYF. The CDR3, as DNA: TGTGCCAGCAGCCAGCGGGAAGATACGCAGTATTTT.

V usage is TRBV11-2 and J usage is TRBJ2-7; TRBD2 matches 8 bases. The ends lost 5 bases at V and 2 bases at J; junction bases unmatched: 11. Germline CDR1 is SGHAT and CDR2 is FQNNGV. The CDR3 loop spans 16 amino acids. The CDR3 nucleotides read TGTGCCAGCAGCCTGACCGAGTCGGGAGGGACCTACGAGCAGTACTTC. Protein product: CASSLTESGGTYEQYF.

The chain couples TRBV9 to TRBJ2-2; 7 bases line up with TRBD1. Looked up from germline, CDR1 is SGDLS and CDR2 is YYNGEE. Unmatched junction bases numbered 8, after V lost 0 bases and J lost 6 bases. The CDR3 has 16 residues. CDR3 region: CASSVAHRQGPGELFF. The CDR3 DNA sequence: TGTGCCAGCAGCGTAGCCCATAGACAGGGCCCCGGGGAGCTGTTTTTT.

As regards this clone: Other DNA sequences in this specimen translate into the identical CDR3. The chain carries TRBV19 and TRBJ2-3; D is perhaps TRBD2 (5 bases). Germline assignment: CDR1 LNHDA and CDR2 SQIVND (reference sequence). The V gene lost 0 bases and the J gene lost 6 bases, with 10 bases spanning the gap. This CDR3 is 14 amino acids long. The CDR3 bases are TGTGCCAGTAGTATAGATCTGCGGGTGGATACGCAGTATTTT. Translation gives CASSIDLRVDTQYF. Complete variable domain (other parts from reference TRBV19 and TRBJ2-3): DGGITQSPKYLFRKEGQNVTLSCEQNLNHDAMYWYRQDPGQGLRLIYYSQIVNDFQKGDIAEGYSVSREKKESFPLTVTSAQKNPTAFYLCASSIDLRVDTQYFGPGTRLTVL.

The V call is TRBV15, the J call TRBJ2-7; TRBD1 matches 8 bases. CDR1 LNHNV and CDR2 YYDKDF come from the germline V gene (reference sequence). This CDR3 spans 15 amino acids. V gave up 3 bases and J gave up 3 bases; unmatched junction bases: 7. The CDR3 DNA reads as TGTGCCACCAGCAGGGCGGGACAGGATTTCTACGAGCAGTACTTC. It translates to CATSRAGQDFYEQYF.

The rearrangement uses TRBV3-1 (or the pseudogene TRBV3-2) and TRBJ1-5, with TRBD1 matching over 8 bases. The CDR3 is 16 residues long. After removal of 4 bases from V and 6 bases from J, the junction contained 11 bases not matched to a gene. Germline assignment: CDR1 LGHDT and CDR2 YNNKEL (reference sequence). CDR3 amino acids: CASSPTLGQGGQPQHF. In DNA form, the CDR3 reads TGTGCCAGCAGCCCAACCCTAGGACAGGGCGGTCAGCCCCAGCATTTT.

V is TRBV29-1 and J is TRBJ1-1; a possible D gene is TRBD1 (6 bases). The germline V gene has CDR1 SQVTM and CDR2 ANQGSEA. The CDR3 length is 13 residues. Trimming removed 7 bases at V and 8 bases at J, with 20 bases between. CDR3 DNA: TGCAGCGCCAGACAAGGGGGGGGTCTGGAAGCTTTCTTT. Encoded protein: CSARQGGGLEAFF.

A single count supports this clone. This chain links TRBV7-7 with TRBJ1-3, with 9 bases identical to TRBD1. The V gene's germline CDR1 is SSHAT and CDR2 FNYEAQ (reference sequence). With V trimmed by 5 bases and J by 3 bases, 11 bases remained unmatched. The CDR3 is made up of 17 amino acids. CDR3 nucleotides: TGTGCCAGCAGCCCGCTGCCGGGACAGGGTCATGGAAACACCATATATTTT. Its protein product is CASSPLPGQGHGNTIYF.

The V and J genes are TRBV5-1 and TRBJ2-3; 8 bases are a match to TRBD1. Germline V gene sequence: CDR1 SGHRS, CDR2 YFSETQ. This CDR3 is 15 amino acids long. J lost 5 bases, V lost 4 bases, and 9 bases had no gene match. The CDR3 nucleotides are TGCGCCAGCAGCAAAAGACAGGGGCGACAAGATACGCAGTATTTT. This codes for CASSKRQGRQDTQYF.